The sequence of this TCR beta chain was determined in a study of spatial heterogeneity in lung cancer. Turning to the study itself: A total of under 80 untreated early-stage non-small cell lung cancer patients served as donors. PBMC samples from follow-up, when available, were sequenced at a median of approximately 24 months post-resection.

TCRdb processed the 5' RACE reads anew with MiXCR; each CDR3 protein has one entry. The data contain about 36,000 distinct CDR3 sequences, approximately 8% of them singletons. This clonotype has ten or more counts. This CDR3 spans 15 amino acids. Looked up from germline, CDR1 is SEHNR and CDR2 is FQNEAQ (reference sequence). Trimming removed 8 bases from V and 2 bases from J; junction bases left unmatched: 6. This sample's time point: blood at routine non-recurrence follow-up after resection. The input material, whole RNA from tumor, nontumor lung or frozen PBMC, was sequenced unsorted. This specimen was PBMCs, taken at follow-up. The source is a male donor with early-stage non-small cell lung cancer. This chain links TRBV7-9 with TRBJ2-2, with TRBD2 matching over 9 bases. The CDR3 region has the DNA TGTGCCAGCGGGCTAGCGGGGACCAACACCGGGGAGCTGTTTTTT. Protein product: CASGLAGTNTGELFF.